This T cell receptor (beta chain) was observed in a study of cytomegalovirus exposure and HLA in healthy donors. Notes on the study in general: TCR beta chains numbering 164 were designated cytomegalovirus-associated. The study reported that TCR beta sequences accurately predicted HLA-A and HLA-B alleles in most subjects.

As to this clone: Its specificity is not known.

Donors showed nominal health when sampled, although they likely had unrecorded immune exposures. The PCR was carried out with 60 Vbeta primers and 13 Jbeta primers. TCRdb's table, derived via immunoSEQ multiplex PCR, lists solely in-frame clones and lacks some. The repertoire holds around 120,000 clones, with over 75% as singletons. This CDR3 is built from 15 residues. The V gene's germline CDR1 is MGHRA and CDR2 YSYEKL. The TCR was taken from a human donor in good health. Source material: PBMCs. The chain combines TRBV4-1 with TRBJ2-5; D is possibly TRBD1 (6 bases). The J call may be faulty, since TRBJ2-7 better matches the DNA end. CDR3 region: CASSQVPGQTYEQYF. The DNA of the CDR3 is TGCGCCAGCAGCCAGGTCCCGGGACAAACATACGAGCAGTACTTC.